This entry lists 32 T cell receptor beta chains sequenced from one sample in a study of shared T cell receptors in the human thymus. The repertoire was sequenced with immunoSEQ multiplex PCR; TCRdb's copy has only in-frame clones and lacks some. The data show roughly 550,000 clones, around 82% seen once. This sample also belongs to another study, concerning human thymus T cells.

The sequencing sample was made of thymocytes. The receptors here all came from a boy under two years old with a congenital heart defect.

This clone was detected only a few times. CDR3 loop: CASSAKGVGADTQYF. The CDR3 DNA sequence: TGTGCCAGCAGCGCCAAGGGGGTAGGGGCAGATACGCAGTATTTT. The chain combines TRBV7-9 with TRBJ2-3; possible D gene TRBD1, 6 bases. The CDR3 extends over 15 amino acids. Germline V gives CDR1 SEHNR, CDR2 FQNEAQ (reference sequence). The ends were cut back, 5 bases at V and 4 bases at J, with 16 bases in the middle.

CDR3 amino acids: CASSVDGRGQTEAFF. CDR3 nucleotides: TGTGCCAGCAGCGTAGATGGCAGGGGGCAAACTGAAGCTTTCTTT. The chain combines TRBV9 with TRBJ1-1; 8 bases are a match to TRBD1. Germline lookup yields CDR1 SGDLS and CDR2 YYNGEE. CDR3 length: 15 amino acids. J lost 5 bases, V lost 0 bases, and 6 bases had no gene match.

The genes are TRBV4-1 and TRBJ2-7; 8 bases map to TRBD1. V trimming: 5 bases; J trimming: 6 bases; junction bases outside the gene matches: 12. The CDR3 loop spans 15 amino acids. Germline V gives CDR1 MGHRA, CDR2 YSYEKL. The CDR3 spells CASSDRRDRSGEQYF. The CDR3 DNA follows: TGCGCCAGCAGCGACCGAAGGGACAGGTCGGGCGAGCAGTACTTC.

The V call is TRBV18, the J call TRBJ1-1; tentative D call: TRBD1 (6 bases). CDR3 size: 17 residues. Germline loops: CDR1 KGHSH, CDR2 LQKENI. V lost 2 bases and J 0 bases, leaving 16 bases between the germline ends. The CDR3 region is CASSPRPGALMNTEAFF. As DNA, the CDR3 is TGTGCCAGCTCACCAAGACCAGGGGCCTTAATGAACACTGAAGCTTTCTTT.

V usage is TRBV30 and J usage is TRBJ2-1; TRBD2 agrees at 10 bases. The CDR3 is 18 residues long. In germline, CDR1 is GTSNPN, CDR2 SVGIG (reference sequence). Germline trimming cut 4 bases from V and 6 bases from J; bases unmatched to any gene: 18. This CDR3 is CAWNGPASLAGDGNEQFF. The CDR3 coding sequence is TGTGCCTGGAATGGACCGGCAAGCCTAGCGGGAGATGGCAATGAGCAGTTCTTC.

The CDR3: CASSHRRLAGYEQYF. CDR3 DNA: TGTGCCAGCAGTCACCGCAGACTAGCGGGCTACGAGCAGTACTTC. The genes are TRBV27 and TRBJ2-7; the match to TRBD2 covers 10 bases. V dropped 5 bases and J dropped 3; count of bases not matched to a gene: 7. The length of the CDR3 is 15 residues. CDR1 and CDR2 from the germline V gene are MNHEY and SMNVEV (reference sequence).

This sequence joins TRBV10-2 and TRBJ2-7; tentatively, D is TRBD1 (5 bases). The V end was cut by 4 bases, the J end by 2 bases, with 12 bases between. This CDR3 comprises 14 residues. Germline CDR1 reads WSHSY; CDR2 reads SAAADI. The CDR3 sequence is CASSGQKPPYEQYF. The DNA of the CDR3 is TGCGCCAGCAGTGGACAGAAGCCCCCCTACGAGCAGTACTTC.

V and J are TRBV15 and TRBJ1-1; perhaps TRBD1 as D (5 bases). Germline CDR1 is LNHNV and CDR2 is YYDKDF (reference sequence). V gave up 4 bases and J gave up 1 base, with 16 bases separating them. The CDR3 totals 16 residues. This CDR3 reads CATSTGNGGRNTEAFF. The CDR3 DNA reads as TGTGCCACCAGCACGGGGAACGGGGGACGGAACACTGAAGCTTTCTTT.

In this sample, this clone turned up a few times. This chain joins TRBV7-8 and TRBJ2-1; 14 bases fit TRBD2. This CDR3 is built from 20 residues. CDR1 is SGHVS, CDR2 FQNEAQ, per germline. The junction had 14 bases not matched to a gene; V was cut back by 5 bases and J by 2 bases. This chain's CDR3 is CASSAQTSGRAEPTYNEQFF. CDR3 bases: TGTGCCAGCAGCGCACAGACTAGCGGGAGGGCCGAACCAACCTACAATGAGCAGTTCTTC.

The chain employs TRBV6-1 and TRBJ2-3; 8 bases are shared with TRBD1. V dropped 2 bases and J dropped 2; count of bases not matched to a gene: 18. Germline V lookup: CDR1 MNHNS, CDR2 SASEGT. The length of the CDR3 is 20 residues. The DNA for the CDR3 is TGTGCCAGCAGTGAAATATCCCGTTCCGTAACAGGGGGACACACAGATACGCAGTATTTT. Protein product: CASSEISRSVTGGHTDTQYF.

The V and J genes are TRBV7-2 and TRBJ2-7; 9 positions agree with TRBD2. CDR3 length equals 14 residues. Germline CDR1 and CDR2: SGHTA and FQGNSA. Trimming removed 5 bases from V and 4 bases from J; junction bases left unmatched: 6. CDR3 sequence (DNA): TGTGCCAGCAGCAACGGGACTAGCAGATACGAGCAGTACTTC. This sequence encodes CASSNGTSRYEQYF.

This clone was found a few times. The rearrangement uses TRBV5-1 and TRBJ2-7, with D possibly being TRBD2 (6 bases). The CDR3 spans 16 residues. The V and J ends lost 0 bases and 4 bases respectively, with 17 bases between them. In germline, CDR1 is SGHRS, CDR2 YFSETQ. The CDR3 region is CASSLASDPGGYEQYF. The DNA of the CDR3 is TGCGCCAGCAGCTTGGCTAGCGACCCCGGAGGATACGAGCAGTACTTC.

The chain is built from TRBV6-5 and TRBJ2-5, with a weak D call TRBD2 (6 bases). The ends were cut back, 2 bases at V and 5 bases at J, with 12 bases in the middle. Per germline, CDR1 MNHEY and CDR2 SVGAGI. CDR3 size: 14 residues. The CDR3 is CASSYELAVETQYF. Here the CDR3 DNA reads TGTGCCAGCAGTTACGAACTAGCCGTGGAGACCCAGTACTTC.

The chain joins TRBV5-5 to TRBJ2-1, with unresolved D. The germline V and J ends were trimmed by 0 bases and 8 bases, with 9 bases remaining between them. The CDR3 has 13 residues. The germline V gene encodes CDR1 SGHKS and CDR2 YYEKEE (reference sequence). CDR3 nucleotide sequence: TGTGCCAGCAGCTTGGGGGCGTTCGATGAGCAGTTCTTC. Its translation: CASSLGAFDEQFF.

J is TRBJ1-2 and V is TRBV15; 9 nucleotides align to TRBD1. Germline values: CDR1 LNHNV, CDR2 YYDKDF (reference sequence). The V segment lost 1 base and the J segment 3 bases; nucleotides outside the gene matches: 6. The CDR3 spans 16 residues. The CDR3 sequence: CATSRGRQGDDYGYTF. In DNA, the CDR3 is TGTGCCACCAGCAGAGGCCGACAGGGGGACGACTATGGCTACACCTTC.

This clone was detected once. The CDR3: CATSRAHYEQYF. The CDR3 region has the DNA TGTGCCACCAGCAGAGCCCACTACGAGCAGTACTTC. The rearrangement uses TRBV15 and TRBJ2-7, with D hard to call. This CDR3 spans 12 amino acids. Trimming stripped 1 base from V and 3 bases from J, with 4 bases between. Looked up from germline, CDR1 is LNHNV and CDR2 is YYDKDF (reference sequence).

The chain combines TRBV6-5 with TRBJ2-2, with 7 nucleotides matching TRBD1. The V gene's germline CDR1 is MNHEY and CDR2 SVGAGI. The CDR3 loop spans 14 amino acids. Trimming cost V 8 bases and J 3 bases; bases outside gene matches: 6. The CDR3 loop is CASGGTAHTGELFF. The CDR3 DNA reads as TGTGCCAGCGGTGGGACAGCCCACACCGGGGAGCTGTTTTTT.

The table lists this clone with a count of one. The rearrangement joins TRBV5-1 to TRBJ2-7; 8 bases map to TRBD2. In germline, CDR1 is SGHRS, CDR2 YFSETQ. Germline trimming cut 1 base from V and 3 bases from J; bases unmatched to any gene: 21. The CDR3 has 20 residues. DNA for the CDR3: TGCGCCAGCAGCTTGCGGGAGTCTCGGCTAGCGGGTCCTTGGAGCTACGAGCAGTACTTC. Translating it yields CASSLRESRLAGPWSYEQYF.

Points on this clone: One end of the junction does not line up with germline, which may come from a read error. The identical CDR3 is also encoded by other nucleotide sequences in the sample. CDR3 DNA: TGCGCCAGCAGTTACGGTGGGGCGAGCTCCTACGAGCAGTACTTC. This encodes CASSYGGASSYEQYF. V usage is TRBV6-5 and J usage is TRBJ2-7, with TRBD1 as a possible D gene (5 bases). This CDR3 spans 15 amino acids. The germline gives CDR1 MNHEY, CDR2 SVGAGI.

The chain joins TRBV28 to TRBJ2-4, with 10 bases that match TRBD1. V lost 7 bases and J lost 2; bases outside the gene matches: 8. The CDR3 loop spans 16 amino acids. The germline V gene encodes CDR1 MDHEN and CDR2 SYDVKM. CDR3 residues: CASTGDRGRTKNIQYF. The CDR3 DNA reads TGTGCCAGCACCGGAGACAGGGGGCGGACCAAAAACATTCAGTACTTC.

This clone was seen only a few times. The chain couples TRBV7-8 to TRBJ2-6, with D possibly matching TRBD2 (5 bases). Trimming left V 8 bases short and J 0 bases short, with 26 bases between. Germline CDR1 and CDR2: SGHVS and FQNEAQ. This CDR3 is 20 amino acids long. The CDR3 region has the DNA TGTGCCAGCGCAGAGTTCCGGGGTCTGACTCTCAGCTCTGGGGCCAACGTCCTGACTTTC. It encodes CASAEFRGLTLSSGANVLTF.

The chain uses TRBV18 and TRBJ1-2; 11 bases map to TRBD1. The V segment lost 4 bases and the J segment 8 bases; nucleotides outside the gene matches: 6. The V gene's germline CDR1 is KGHSH and CDR2 LQKENI. This CDR3 has 14 amino acids. The CDR3 loop is CASSQDRGRGGYTF. DNA of the CDR3: TGTGCCAGCTCACAGGACAGGGGGCGAGGGGGCTACACCTTC.

V and J are TRBV12-5 and TRBJ2-1, with TRBD2 matching 11 bases. V dropped 6 bases and J dropped 8; count of bases not matched to a gene: 9. This CDR3 comprises 15 residues. CDR1 LGHNT and CDR2 FRNRAP come from the germline V gene. CDR3 DNA sequence: TGTGCTAGTGGGCCCAGACTAGCGGGATCTCATGAGCAGTTCTTC. It yields the protein CASGPRLAGSHEQFF.

V gene TRBV30 combines with J gene TRBJ2-1; TRBD2 is a possible D gene (5 bases). CDR1 is GTSNPN and CDR2 is SVGIG in the germline V gene (reference sequence). V lost 1 base, J lost 4 bases, and 14 bases lay in between. This CDR3 has 15 residues. The CDR3 protein is CAWSDGSVLYNEQFF. As DNA, the CDR3 is TGTGCCTGGAGTGATGGGAGCGTACTTTACAATGAGCAGTTCTTC.

The CDR3 DNA reads TGCGCCAGCAGCCAAGGAAGGGGGACAGGGGGGAGGGAGCAGTACTTC. This codes for CASSQGRGTGGREQYF. This chain links TRBV4-1 with TRBJ2-7, with 11 bases that match TRBD1. J was trimmed by 7 bases and V by 1 base; bases with no gene match: 9. CDR3 size: 16 residues. Germline assignment: CDR1 MGHRA and CDR2 YSYEKL.

The V and J genes are TRBV27 and TRBJ1-2; D may be TRBD1 (5 bases). V lost 6 bases to trimming and J lost 4 bases, with 12 bases between them. The CDR3 spans 13 residues. Looked up from germline, CDR1 is MNHEY and CDR2 is SMNVEV (reference sequence). The CDR3 spells CASSGPRGYGYTF. The CDR3 DNA is TGTGCCAGCAGCGGGCCAAGGGGCTATGGCTACACCTTC.

This chain connects TRBV25-1 to TRBJ2-5, with 7 bases identical to TRBD2. The trim removed 4 bases at V and 2 bases at J, leaving 16 bases unmatched. This CDR3 has 18 amino acids. Looked up from germline, CDR1 is MGHDK and CDR2 is SYGVNS. CDR3 sequence (DNA): TGTGCCAGCAGTGGTCCCCTAGGGGCGGGAGAGAGGCAAGAGACCCAGTACTTC. As protein: CASSGPLGAGERQETQYF.

V and J are TRBV4-2 and TRBJ1-5; D might be TRBD1 (5 bases). Germline CDR1 LGHNA, CDR2 YNFKEQ. This CDR3 contains 14 residues. V was clipped by 5 bases and J by 3 bases, with 11 bases between them. CDR3 DNA: TGTGCCAGCAGCGTGTACAGGAACAATCAGCCCCAGCATTTT. It translates to CASSVYRNNQPQHF.

V and J are TRBV11-3 and TRBJ2-3; TRBD1 aligns across 10 bases. Trimming removed 3 bases from V and 3 bases from J; junction bases left unmatched: 3. The CDR3 spans 15 residues. Germline loops: CDR1 SGHNT, CDR2 YENEEA. Here the CDR3 reads CASSLTGGRTDTQYF. The CDR3 DNA follows: TGTGCCAGCAGCTTGACAGGGGGCAGGACAGATACGCAGTATTTT.

This clone has only a few counts. This chain joins TRBV11-2 and TRBJ2-5, with 13 positions matching TRBD2. The CDR3 extends over 15 amino acids. Germline V gene sequence: CDR1 SGHAT, CDR2 FQNNGV. V was pared by 6 bases and J by 4 bases, with 5 bases of the junction left unmatched. CDR3 residues: CASSFGLAGAETQYF. CDR3 DNA sequence: TGTGCCAGCAGTTTCGGACTAGCGGGAGCAGAGACCCAGTACTTC.

The chain recombines TRBV2 with TRBJ1-3; D is undetermined. V dropped 5 bases and J dropped 0 bases, with 14 bases sitting between them. This CDR3 has 16 amino acids. Germline V gives CDR1 SNHLY, CDR2 FYNNEI. CDR3 sequence reads: CASSPLTTPSGNTIYF. The CDR3 nucleotides are TGTGCCAGCAGTCCCTTGACAACCCCCTCTGGAAACACCATATATTTT.

This chain joins TRBV6-1 and TRBJ2-7; 7 nucleotides align to TRBD1. The CDR3 runs 14 residues. The V and J ends lost 4 bases and 2 bases, in that order; junction bases with no gene match: 5. The germline CDR1 and CDR2 sequences are MNHNS and SASEGT. Written as DNA, the CDR3 is TGTGCCAGCAGTGGGGCAGGGGGAACCTACGAGCAGTACTTC. Translating it yields CASSGAGGTYEQYF.